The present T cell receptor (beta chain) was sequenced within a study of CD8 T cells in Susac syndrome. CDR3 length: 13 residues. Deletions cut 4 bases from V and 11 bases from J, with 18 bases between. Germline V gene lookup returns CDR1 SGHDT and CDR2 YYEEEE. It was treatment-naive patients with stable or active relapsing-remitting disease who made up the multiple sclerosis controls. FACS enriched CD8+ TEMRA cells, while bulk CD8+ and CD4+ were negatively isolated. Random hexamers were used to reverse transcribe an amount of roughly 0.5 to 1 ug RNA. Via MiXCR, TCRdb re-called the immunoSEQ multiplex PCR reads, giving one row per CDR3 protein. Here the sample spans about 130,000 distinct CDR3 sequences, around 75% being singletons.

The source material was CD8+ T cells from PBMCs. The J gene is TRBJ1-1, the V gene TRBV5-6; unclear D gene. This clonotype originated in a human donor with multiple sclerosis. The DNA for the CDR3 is TGTGCCAGCAGCCTTTATGAATCAGTCTGGGCTTTCTTT. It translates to CASSLYESVWAFF.